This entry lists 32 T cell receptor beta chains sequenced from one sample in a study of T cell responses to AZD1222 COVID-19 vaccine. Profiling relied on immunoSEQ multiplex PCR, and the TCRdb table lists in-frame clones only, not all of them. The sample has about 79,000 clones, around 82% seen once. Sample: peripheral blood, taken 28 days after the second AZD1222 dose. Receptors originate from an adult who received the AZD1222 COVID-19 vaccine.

CDR3 DNA: TGTGCCAGCAGTTTTAGTCGGCAGCTCTTTATCGGGGAGCTGTTTTTT. Translated, it gives CASSFSRQLFIGELFF. The chain links TRBV28 to TRBJ2-2; no reliable D call. Germline values: CDR1 MDHEN, CDR2 SYDVKM. The CDR3 totals 16 residues. The V gene lost 3 bases and the J gene lost 7 bases, with 18 bases spanning the gap.

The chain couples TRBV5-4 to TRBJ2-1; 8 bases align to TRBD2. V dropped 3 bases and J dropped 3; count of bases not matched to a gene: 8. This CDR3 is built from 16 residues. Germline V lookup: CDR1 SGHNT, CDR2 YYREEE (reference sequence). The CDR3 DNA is TGTGCCAGCAGCTCCGCTGGACTAGCCGACTACAATGAGCAGTTCTTC. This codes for CASSSAGLADYNEQFF.

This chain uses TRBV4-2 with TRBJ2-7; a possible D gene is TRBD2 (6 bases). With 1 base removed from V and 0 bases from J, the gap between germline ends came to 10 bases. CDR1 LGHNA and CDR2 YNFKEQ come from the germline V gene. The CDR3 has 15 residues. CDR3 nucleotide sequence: TGTGCCAGCAGCCAAGCGGGGACTGACTCCTACGAGCAGTACTTC. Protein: CASSQAGTDSYEQYF.

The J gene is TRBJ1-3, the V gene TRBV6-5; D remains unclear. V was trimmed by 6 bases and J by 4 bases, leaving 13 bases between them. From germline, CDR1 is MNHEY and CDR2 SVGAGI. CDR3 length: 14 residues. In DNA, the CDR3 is TGTGCCAGCAGGCTCGGTTCATCAGGAAACACCATATATTTT. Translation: CASRLGSSGNTIYF.

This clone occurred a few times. CDR3 protein: CASSPSSGVKNTEAFF. The DNA of the CDR3 is TGTGCCAGCAGCCCATCTTCAGGGGTTAAGAACACTGAAGCTTTCTTT. This chain links TRBV7-3 with TRBJ1-1; D may be TRBD1 (6 bases). Trimming took 5 bases from V and 1 from J, leaving 17 bases between them. Per the germline V gene, CDR1 is SGHTA and CDR2 is FQGTGA. The CDR3 length is 16 residues.

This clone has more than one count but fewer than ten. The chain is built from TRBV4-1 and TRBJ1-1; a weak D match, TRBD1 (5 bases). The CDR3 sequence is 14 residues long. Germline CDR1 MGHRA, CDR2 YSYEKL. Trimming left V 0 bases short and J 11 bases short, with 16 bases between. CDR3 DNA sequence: TGCGCCAGCAGCCAAGATCCCCGGGGCACCCTGGCTTTCTTT. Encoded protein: CASSQDPRGTLAFF.

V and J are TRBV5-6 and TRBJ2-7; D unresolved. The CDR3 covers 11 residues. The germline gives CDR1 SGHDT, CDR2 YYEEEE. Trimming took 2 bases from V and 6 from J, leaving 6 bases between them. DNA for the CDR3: TGTGCCAGCAGCTTTGTCTCCGAGCAGTACTTC. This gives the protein CASSFVSEQYF.

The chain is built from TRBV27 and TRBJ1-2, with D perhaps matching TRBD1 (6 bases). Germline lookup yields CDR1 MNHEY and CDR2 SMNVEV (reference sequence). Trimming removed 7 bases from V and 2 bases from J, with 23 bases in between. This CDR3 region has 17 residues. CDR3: CASTRNGGFDPNYGYTF. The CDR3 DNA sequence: TGTGCCAGCACTCGGAACGGGGGCTTCGACCCAAACTATGGCTACACCTTC.

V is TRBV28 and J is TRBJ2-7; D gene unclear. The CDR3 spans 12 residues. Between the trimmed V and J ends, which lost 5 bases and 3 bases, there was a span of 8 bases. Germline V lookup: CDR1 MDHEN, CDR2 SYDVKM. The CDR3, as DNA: TGTGCCAGCAGTCCTCGAATCTACGAGCAGTACTTC. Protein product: CASSPRIYEQYF.

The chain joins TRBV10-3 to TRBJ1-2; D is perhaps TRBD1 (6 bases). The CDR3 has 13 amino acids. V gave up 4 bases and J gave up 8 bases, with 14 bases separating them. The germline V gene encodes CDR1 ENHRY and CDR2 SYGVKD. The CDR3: CAISVDRLQGYTF. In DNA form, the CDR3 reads TGTGCCATCAGTGTAGACAGGCTTCAGGGCTACACCTTC.

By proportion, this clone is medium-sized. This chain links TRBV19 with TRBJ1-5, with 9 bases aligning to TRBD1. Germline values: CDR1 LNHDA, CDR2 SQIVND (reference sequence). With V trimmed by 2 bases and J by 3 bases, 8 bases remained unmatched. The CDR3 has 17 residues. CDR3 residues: CASSIRDRVRYNQPQHF. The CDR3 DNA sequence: TGTGCCAGTAGTATAAGGGACAGGGTTCGATACAATCAGCCCCAGCATTTT.

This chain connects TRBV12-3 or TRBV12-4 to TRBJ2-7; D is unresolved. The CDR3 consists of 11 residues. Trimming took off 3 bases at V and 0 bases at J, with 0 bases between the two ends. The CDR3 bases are TGTGCCAGCAGTTTCTCCTACGAGCAGTACTTC. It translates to CASSFSYEQYF.

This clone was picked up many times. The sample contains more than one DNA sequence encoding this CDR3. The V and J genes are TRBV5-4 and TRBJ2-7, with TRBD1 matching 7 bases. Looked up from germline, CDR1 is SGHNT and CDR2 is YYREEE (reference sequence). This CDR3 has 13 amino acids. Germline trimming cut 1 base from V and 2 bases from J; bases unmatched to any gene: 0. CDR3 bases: TGTGCCAGCAGCTTGACAGGGGCCTACGAGCAGTACTTC. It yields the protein CASSLTGAYEQYF.

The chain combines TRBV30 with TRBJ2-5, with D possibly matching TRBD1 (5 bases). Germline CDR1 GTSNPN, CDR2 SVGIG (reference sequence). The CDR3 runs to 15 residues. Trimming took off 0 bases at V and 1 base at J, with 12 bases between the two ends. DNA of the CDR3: TGTGCCTGGAGTGTACCCCAGACAGTCCAAGAGACCCAGTACTTC. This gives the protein CAWSVPQTVQETQYF.

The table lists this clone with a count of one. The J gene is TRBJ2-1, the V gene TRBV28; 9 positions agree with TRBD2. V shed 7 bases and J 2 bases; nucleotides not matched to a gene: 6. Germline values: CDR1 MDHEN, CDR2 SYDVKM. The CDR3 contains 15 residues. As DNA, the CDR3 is TGTGCCAGCATCTTAGCGGGAGTACCCTACAATGAGCAGTTCTTC. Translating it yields CASILAGVPYNEQFF.

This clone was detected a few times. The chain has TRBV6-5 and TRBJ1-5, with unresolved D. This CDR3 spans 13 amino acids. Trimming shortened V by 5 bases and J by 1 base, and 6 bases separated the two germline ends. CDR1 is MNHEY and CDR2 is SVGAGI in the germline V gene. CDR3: CASSPRSNQPQHF. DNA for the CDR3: TGTGCCAGCAGTCCCAGGAGCAATCAGCCCCAGCATTTT.

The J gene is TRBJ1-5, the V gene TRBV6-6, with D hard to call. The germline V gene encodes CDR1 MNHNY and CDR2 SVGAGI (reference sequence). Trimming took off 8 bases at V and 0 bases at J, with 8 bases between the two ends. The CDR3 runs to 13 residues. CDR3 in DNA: TGTGCCAGCCGAACAAGTAGCAATCAGCCCCAGCATTTT. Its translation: CASRTSSNQPQHF.

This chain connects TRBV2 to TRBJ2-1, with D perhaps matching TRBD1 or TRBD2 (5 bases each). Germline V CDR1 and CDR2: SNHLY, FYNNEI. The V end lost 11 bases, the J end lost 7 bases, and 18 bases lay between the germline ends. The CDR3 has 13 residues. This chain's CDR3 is CALTRGWENEQFF. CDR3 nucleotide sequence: TGTGCCCTCACAAGGGGATGGGAGAATGAGCAGTTCTTC.

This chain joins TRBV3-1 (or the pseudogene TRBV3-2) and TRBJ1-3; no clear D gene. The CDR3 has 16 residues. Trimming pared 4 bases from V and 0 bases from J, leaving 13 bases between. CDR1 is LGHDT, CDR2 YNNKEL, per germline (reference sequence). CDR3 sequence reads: CASSPPGPNSGNTIYF. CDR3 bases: TGTGCCAGCAGCCCCCCCGGACCGAACTCTGGAAACACCATATATTTT.

The CDR3 nucleotides read TGTGCCAGTACTTACCCGACTGGAAACACCATATATTTT. It encodes CASTYPTGNTIYF. The chain is built from TRBV19 and TRBJ1-3; D call uncertain. The germline V gene encodes CDR1 LNHDA and CDR2 SQIVND (reference sequence). This CDR3 comprises 13 residues. Trimming left V 7 bases short and J 2 bases short, with 9 bases between.

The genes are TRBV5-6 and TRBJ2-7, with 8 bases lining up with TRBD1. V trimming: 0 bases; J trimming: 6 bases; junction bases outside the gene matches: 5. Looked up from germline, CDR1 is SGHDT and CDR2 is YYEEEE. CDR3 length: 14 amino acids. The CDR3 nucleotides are TGTGCCAGCAGCTTGGTGGACAGGGCTGGCGAGCAGTACTTC. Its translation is CASSLVDRAGEQYF.

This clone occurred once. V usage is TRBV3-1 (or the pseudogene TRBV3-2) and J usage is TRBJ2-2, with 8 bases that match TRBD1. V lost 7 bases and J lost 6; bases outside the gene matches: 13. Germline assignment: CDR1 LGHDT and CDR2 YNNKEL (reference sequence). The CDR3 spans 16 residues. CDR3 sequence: CASNRGPGGAAGELFF. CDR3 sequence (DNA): TGTGCCAGCAACAGAGGTCCAGGGGGCGCCGCCGGGGAGCTGTTTTTT.

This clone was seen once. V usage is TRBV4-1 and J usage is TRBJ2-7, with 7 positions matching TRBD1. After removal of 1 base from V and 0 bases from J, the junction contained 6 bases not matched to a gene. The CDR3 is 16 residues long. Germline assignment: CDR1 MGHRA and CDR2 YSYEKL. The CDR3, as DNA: TGCGCCAGCAGCCAAGGCTGGACAGGCAGCTCCTACGAGCAGTACTTC. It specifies CASSQGWTGSSYEQYF.

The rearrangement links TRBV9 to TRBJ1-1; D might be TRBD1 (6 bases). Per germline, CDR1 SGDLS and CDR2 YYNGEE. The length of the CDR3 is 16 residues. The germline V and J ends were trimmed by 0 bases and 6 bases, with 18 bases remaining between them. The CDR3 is CASSVALSTGQSEAFF. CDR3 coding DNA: TGTGCCAGCAGCGTAGCTCTATCTACAGGACAGTCTGAAGCTTTCTTT.

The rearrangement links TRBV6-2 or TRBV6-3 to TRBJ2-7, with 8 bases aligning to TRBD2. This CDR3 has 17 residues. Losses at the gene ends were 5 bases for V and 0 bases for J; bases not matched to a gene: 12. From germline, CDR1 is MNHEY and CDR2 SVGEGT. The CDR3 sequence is CASSPGIAGSSSYEQYF. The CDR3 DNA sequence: TGTGCCAGCAGTCCCGGGATAGCGGGATCCAGCTCCTACGAGCAGTACTTC.

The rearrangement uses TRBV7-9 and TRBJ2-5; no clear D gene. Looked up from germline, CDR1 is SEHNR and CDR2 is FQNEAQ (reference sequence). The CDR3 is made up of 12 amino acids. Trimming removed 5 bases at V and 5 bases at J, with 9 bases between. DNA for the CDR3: TGTGCCAGCAGCCAACTTGGGGAGACCCAGTACTTC. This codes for CASSQLGETQYF.

The DNA of the CDR3 is TGCAGCGTTGAACGGACAGGGGGTAGAGCTTTCTTT. Its protein is CSVERTGGRAFF. This rearrangement joins TRBV29-1 to TRBJ1-1, with 10 bases identical to TRBD1. Germline CDR1 is SQVTM and CDR2 is ANQGSEA. Trimming at V came to 2 bases and at J to 10 bases, leaving 4 bases not matched to a gene. The CDR3 contains 12 residues.

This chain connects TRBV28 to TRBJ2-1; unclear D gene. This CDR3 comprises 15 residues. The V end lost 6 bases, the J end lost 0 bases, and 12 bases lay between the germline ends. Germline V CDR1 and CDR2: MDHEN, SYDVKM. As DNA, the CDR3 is TGTGCCAGCAGGTCAGGCTATTTCTCCTACAATGAGCAGTTCTTC. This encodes CASRSGYFSYNEQFF.

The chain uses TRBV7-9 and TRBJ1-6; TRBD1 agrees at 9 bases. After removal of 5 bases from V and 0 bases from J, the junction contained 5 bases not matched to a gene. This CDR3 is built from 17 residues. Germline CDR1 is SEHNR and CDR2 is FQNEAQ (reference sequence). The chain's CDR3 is CASSQKTGGSYNSPLHF. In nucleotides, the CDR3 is TGTGCCAGCAGCCAGAAGACAGGGGGCTCCTATAATTCACCCCTCCACTTT.

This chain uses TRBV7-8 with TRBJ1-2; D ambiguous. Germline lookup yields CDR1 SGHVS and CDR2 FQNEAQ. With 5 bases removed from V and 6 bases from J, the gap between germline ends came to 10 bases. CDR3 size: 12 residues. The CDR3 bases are TGTGCCAGCAGCCGGGAAAGGGATGGCTACACCTTC. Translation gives CASSRERDGYTF.

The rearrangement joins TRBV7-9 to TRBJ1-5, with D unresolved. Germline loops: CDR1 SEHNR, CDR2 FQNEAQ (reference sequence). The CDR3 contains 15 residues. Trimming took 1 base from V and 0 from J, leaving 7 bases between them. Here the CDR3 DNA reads TGTGCCAGCAGCTTAGGATACCTTAGCAATCAGCCCCAGCATTTT. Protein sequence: CASSLGYLSNQPQHF.

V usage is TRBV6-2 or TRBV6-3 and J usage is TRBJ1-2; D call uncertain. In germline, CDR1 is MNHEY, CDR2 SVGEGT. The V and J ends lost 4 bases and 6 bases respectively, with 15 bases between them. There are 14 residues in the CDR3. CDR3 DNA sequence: TGTGCCAGCAGTTCGCCCTCCTATTATAATGGCTACACCTTC. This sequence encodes CASSSPSYYNGYTF.